The 28 T cell receptor beta chains in this list originate from one sample, sequenced in a study of long-term antiretroviral therapy in people with HIV (dated by TCRdb to the early 2020s). The immunoSEQ hsTCRB v3.0 assay was used at survey level resolution for TRB variable region sequencing. TCRdb mirrors the immuneACCESS table, restricted to in-frame sequences. Some clones are absent from its copies; in checked studies, under half trace to an unresolved V gene, and the reason for the others is unknown. This sample is represented by over 8,500 clones; about 86% of them were singletons. Jointly, the top ten make up 20% to 25% of the sample. The sample here was unsorted PBMCs, taken approximately 7 years after starting antiretroviral therapy. Receptors were obtained from a man aged 45-65 years with HIV.

V usage is TRBV10-3 and J usage is TRBJ1-2; possible D gene TRBD1, 5 bases. The CDR3 loop spans 11 amino acids. Germline values: CDR1 ENHRY, CDR2 SYGVKD. Trimming removed 6 bases at V and 7 bases at J, with 9 bases between. CDR3 in amino acids: CAIRRGSGYTF. The CDR3 nucleotides are TGTGCCATCAGGAGGGGTTCTGGCTACACCTTC.

This clone was observed once. The rearrangement uses TRBV27 and TRBJ2-7; a possible D gene is TRBD1 (6 bases). The V and J ends lost 6 bases and 2 bases respectively, with 8 bases between them. The CDR3 loop spans 12 amino acids. Looked up from germline, CDR1 is MNHEY and CDR2 is SMNVEV (reference sequence). CDR3: CASRGHPYEQYF. In DNA form, the CDR3 reads TGTGCCAGCAGGGGACACCCCTACGAGCAGTACTTC.

The chain recombines TRBV19 with TRBJ2-1; D possibly corresponds to TRBD1 (6 bases). CDR3 length: 16 residues. The ends were cut back, 7 bases at V and 2 bases at J, with 18 bases in the middle. Looked up from germline, CDR1 is LNHDA and CDR2 is SQIVND (reference sequence). CDR3 amino acids: CASTGGQYGPYNEQFF. The DNA for the CDR3 is TGTGCCAGTACCGGAGGACAGTACGGACCCTACAATGAGCAGTTCTTC.

There are a few counts of this clone. This sequence joins TRBV5-1 and TRBJ1-1; D unresolved. This CDR3 has 11 residues. V lost 2 bases and J 8 bases, leaving 7 bases between the germline ends. Per germline, CDR1 SGHRS and CDR2 YFSETQ. CDR3 nucleotide sequence: TGCGCCAGCAGCTTAGCGGGGGAAGCTTTCTTT. This codes for CASSLAGEAFF.

The chain links TRBV5-1 to TRBJ1-6, with unresolved D. V lost 0 bases, J lost 2 bases, and 9 bases lay in between. Germline values: CDR1 SGHRS, CDR2 YFSETQ. The CDR3 runs to 16 residues. In DNA, the CDR3 is TGCGCCAGCAGCTTGGACACGGAGCCCTATAATTCACCCCTCCACTTT. This encodes CASSLDTEPYNSPLHF.

This sequence joins TRBV2 and TRBJ2-7; 9 bases agree with TRBD1. CDR3 length: 12 residues. The trim removed 6 bases at V and 6 bases at J, leaving 3 bases unmatched. The V gene's germline CDR1 is SNHLY and CDR2 FYNNEI. The CDR3 sequence is CASSGTGFEQYF. In nucleotides, the CDR3 is TGTGCCAGCAGCGGGACAGGGTTCGAGCAGTACTTC.

This clone appeared once. The J gene is TRBJ1-1, the V gene TRBV21-1; TRBD1 is the table's D call, not checked against the DNA. TRBV21-1 is assigned pseudogene status. The CDR3 has 16 residues. The CDR3 nucleotides read TGTGCCAGCACCCTCAAGGGGTGGCAGGGGAACACTGAAGCTTTCTTT. Residues: CASTLKGWQGNTEAFF.

A word on this clone: Other DNA sequences in this sample translate to the same CDR3. J is TRBJ2-7 and V is TRBV2, with D perhaps TRBD1 (6 bases). There are 14 residues in the CDR3. Trimming pared 1 base from V and 2 bases from J, leaving 9 bases between. Germline CDR1 SNHLY, CDR2 FYNNEI. CDR3 sequence (DNA): TGTGCCAGCAGTGAAGACAGGGCTACCTACGAGCAGTACTTC. It yields the protein CASSEDRATYEQYF.

In DNA form, the CDR3 reads TGTGCCACCAGCCCCCGTTCCGACGAGCAGTACTTC. Protein sequence: CATSPRSDEQYF. This chain joins TRBV15 and TRBJ2-7; no clear D gene. Looked up from germline, CDR1 is LNHNV and CDR2 is YYDKDF (reference sequence). V was clipped by 5 bases and J by 5 bases, with 10 bases between them. This CDR3 is 12 amino acids long.

This clone was detected only a few times. The V and J genes are TRBV6-5 and TRBJ2-2; possible D gene TRBD2, 6 bases. V was shortened by 0 bases and J by 3 bases, with 11 bases between the two germline ends. The CDR3 is 16 amino acids. The germline V gene has CDR1 MNHEY and CDR2 SVGAGI. The CDR3 sequence is CASSYSWRGDTGELFF. DNA of the CDR3: TGTGCCAGCAGTTACTCTTGGAGGGGCGACACCGGGGAGCTGTTTTTT.

The J gene is TRBJ1-5, the V gene TRBV27, with D perhaps TRBD1 (6 bases). The CDR3 runs 15 residues. The V gene's germline CDR1 is MNHEY and CDR2 SMNVEV (reference sequence). Trimming left V 6 bases short and J 6 bases short, with 18 bases between. CDR3 nucleotides: TGTGCCAGCAGATTTACAGGGACCGGGGGTCAGCCCCAGCATTTT. Translating it yields CASRFTGTGGQPQHF.

In DNA, the CDR3 is TGTGCCAGCACTTCTCGGACAGGGGGGAACACTGAAGCTTTCTTT. Amino acids: CASTSRTGGNTEAFF. The chain uses TRBV2 and TRBJ1-1, with 10 bases identical to TRBD1. CDR1 and CDR2 from the germline V gene are SNHLY and FYNNEI. The CDR3 sequence is 15 residues long. V shed 7 bases, J shed 1 base, and the junction held 6 bases outside the gene matches.

V gene TRBV4-1 combines with J gene TRBJ2-3; possible D gene TRBD2, 6 bases. The CDR3 is made up of 17 amino acids. V was cut by 1 base and J by 2 bases, with 16 bases left in between. The germline CDR1 and CDR2 sequences are MGHRA and YSYEKL. For the CDR3, the DNA is TGCGCCAGCAGCCAAGCATCAACTAGCCTAAACACAGATACGCAGTATTTT. This translates into CASSQASTSLNTDTQYF.

The V and J genes are TRBV27 and TRBJ2-7; D remains ambiguous. Trimming removed 3 bases at V and 2 bases at J, with 11 bases between. Looked up from germline, CDR1 is MNHEY and CDR2 is SMNVEV (reference sequence). There are 14 residues in the CDR3. The CDR3 DNA reads TGTGCCAGCAGTTTTGGGGTAAGACCCTACGAGCAGTACTTC. Its translation: CASSFGVRPYEQYF.

The gene calls are TRBV9 and TRBJ1-6, with D perhaps TRBD1 (6 bases). This CDR3 has 16 residues. The germline CDR1 and CDR2 sequences are SGDLS and YYNGEE. V lost 5 bases to trimming and J lost 3 bases, with 15 bases between them. The CDR3 sequence: CASSPGQPVYNSPLHF. The CDR3 nucleotides are TGTGCCAGCAGTCCCGGACAGCCTGTCTATAATTCACCCCTCCACTTT.

The V call is TRBV27, the J call TRBJ1-1, with D possibly matching TRBD1 (5 bases). Germline lookup yields CDR1 MNHEY and CDR2 SMNVEV (reference sequence). The CDR3 sequence is 14 residues long. Trimming shortened V by 3 bases and J by 4 bases, and 12 bases separated the two germline ends. CDR3 region: CASSFSGFGTEAFF. CDR3 sequence (DNA): TGTGCCAGCAGTTTTTCAGGGTTCGGCACTGAAGCTTTCTTT.

The rearrangement joins TRBV30 to TRBJ2-7; 7 positions agree with TRBD1. The germline gives CDR1 GTSNPN, CDR2 SVGIG (reference sequence). The CDR3 length is 15 residues. After removal of 2 bases from V and 2 bases from J, the junction contained 9 bases not matched to a gene. The CDR3 sequence is CAWSLSGQRTYEQYF. The CDR3 DNA reads as TGTGCCTGGAGTCTGTCGGGACAGAGAACCTACGAGCAGTACTTC.

The chain recombines TRBV15 with TRBJ1-5; D gene uncertain. The V end was cut by 0 bases, the J end by 7 bases, with 4 bases between. The CDR3 covers 12 residues. The germline gives CDR1 LNHNV, CDR2 YYDKDF (reference sequence). DNA of the CDR3: TGTGCCACCAGCAGAGACGTCCAGCCCCAGCATTTT. This gives the protein CATSRDVQPQHF.

The V and J genes are TRBV5-1 and TRBJ1-1, with TRBD1 as a possible D gene (5 bases). Germline V gives CDR1 SGHRS, CDR2 YFSETQ. This CDR3 has 14 amino acids. V shed 0 bases and J shed 9 bases, with 15 bases lying between them. The DNA of the CDR3 is TGCGCCAGCAGCTTGGCCTTACAGGATCCTAAAGCTTTCTTT. It yields the protein CASSLALQDPKAFF.

This clone occurred a few times. V gene TRBV4-1 combines with J gene TRBJ2-7; 7 bases map to TRBD1. V dropped 0 bases and J dropped 3; count of bases not matched to a gene: 5. The CDR3 is 15 residues long. Per the germline V gene, CDR1 is MGHRA and CDR2 is YSYEKL. The CDR3 nucleotides are TGCGCCAGCAGCCAAGATCCGGGACAGTTCTACGAGCAGTACTTC. Its protein product is CASSQDPGQFYEQYF.

The chain is built from TRBV11-1 and TRBJ1-3, with TRBD1 matching over 7 bases. Germline V CDR1 and CDR2: SGHAT, FQDESV (reference sequence). After removal of 4 bases from V and 7 bases from J, the junction contained 16 bases not matched to a gene. CDR3 length equals 17 residues. DNA for the CDR3: TGTGCCAGCAGCTCGACTTCGACAGGGTGGAAAGCCAACACCATATATTTT. Its translation: CASSSTSTGWKANTIYF.

This clone is medium-sized. The V gene is TRBV19, the J gene TRBJ2-2, with 7 positions matching TRBD1. The CDR3 sequence is 15 residues long. Per the germline V gene, CDR1 is LNHDA and CDR2 is SQIVND (reference sequence). V lost 6 bases, J lost 5 bases, and 9 bases stayed unmatched. CDR3 loop: CASRYGTALTGELFF. In DNA form, the CDR3 reads TGTGCCAGTAGGTACGGGACAGCCCTTACCGGGGAGCTGTTTTTT.

V and J are TRBV27 and TRBJ2-7; maybe TRBD1 (5 bases). This CDR3 is 14 amino acids long. Per the germline V gene, CDR1 is MNHEY and CDR2 is SMNVEV (reference sequence). Trimming took 0 bases from V and 5 from J, leaving 11 bases between them. The CDR3 reads CASSLSAGPHEQYF. The CDR3 DNA sequence: TGTGCCAGCAGTTTATCGGCAGGGCCGCACGAGCAGTACTTC.

J is TRBJ2-1 and V is TRBV5-1; D is perhaps TRBD1 (6 bases). V was clipped by 2 bases and J by 4 bases, with 7 bases between them. The CDR3 loop spans 13 amino acids. In germline, CDR1 is SGHRS, CDR2 YFSETQ. CDR3: CASSLQGYNEQFF. DNA for the CDR3: TGCGCCAGCAGCTTACAGGGATACAATGAGCAGTTCTTC.

The V call is TRBV27, the J call TRBJ1-3, with TRBD1 matching 9 bases. CDR3 length: 17 residues. V lost 4 bases and J lost 1; bases outside the gene matches: 8. Germline lookup yields CDR1 MNHEY and CDR2 SMNVEV (reference sequence). CDR3 nucleotides: TGTGCCAGCAGTTCCTCTTGGGACAGGGTTTCTGGAAACACCATATATTTT. Protein product: CASSSSWDRVSGNTIYF.

This clone occurred once. The rearrangement links TRBV7-9 to TRBJ2-3, with a weak D call TRBD2 (5 bases). CDR1 and CDR2 (germline): SEHNR, FQNEAQ (reference sequence). The CDR3 contains 15 residues. V was trimmed by 2 bases and J by 0 bases, leaving 9 bases between them. The CDR3 protein is CASSLRRVSTDTQYF. CDR3 nucleotides: TGTGCCAGCAGCTTAAGGCGGGTTAGCACAGATACGCAGTATTTT.

V gene TRBV4-1 combines with J gene TRBJ2-2; 8 bases are a match to TRBD1. V lost 4 bases to trimming and J lost 0 bases; unmatched junction nucleotides: 10. This CDR3 has 18 amino acids. CDR1 is MGHRA, CDR2 YSYEKL, per germline. This CDR3 reads CASSPRTGQLPNTGELFF. The CDR3 region has the DNA TGCGCCAGCAGCCCACGGACAGGGCAACTCCCGAACACCGGGGAGCTGTTTTTT.

The rearrangement joins TRBV29-1 to TRBJ1-2; the D is unclear. The V gene's germline CDR1 is SQVTM and CDR2 ANQGSEA. There are 16 residues in the CDR3. V was shortened by 3 bases and J by 3 bases, with 20 bases between the two germline ends. DNA for the CDR3: TGCAGCGTTGAGGGTTTGGTCGGGCTTGCTCACTATGGCTACACCTTC. This codes for CSVEGLVGLAHYGYTF.